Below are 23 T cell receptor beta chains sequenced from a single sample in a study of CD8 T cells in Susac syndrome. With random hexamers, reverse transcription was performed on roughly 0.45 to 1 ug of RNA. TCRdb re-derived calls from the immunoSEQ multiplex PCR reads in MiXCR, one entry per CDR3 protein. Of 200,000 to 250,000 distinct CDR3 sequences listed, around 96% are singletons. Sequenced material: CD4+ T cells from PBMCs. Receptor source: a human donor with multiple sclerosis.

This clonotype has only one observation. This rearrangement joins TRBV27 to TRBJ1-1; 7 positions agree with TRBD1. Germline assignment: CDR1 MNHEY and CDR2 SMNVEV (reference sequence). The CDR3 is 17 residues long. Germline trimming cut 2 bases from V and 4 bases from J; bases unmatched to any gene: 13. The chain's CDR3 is CASSLRGTVRGFTEAFF. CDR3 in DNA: TGTGCCAGCAGTTTACGGGGGACAGTGAGGGGTTTCACTGAAGCTTTCTTT.

The DNA for the CDR3 is TGTGCCAGCAGACGACCCCTGGCGGAAACTTTCTTT. This translates into CASRRPLAETFF. The V and J genes are TRBV7-9 and TRBJ1-1; D not certain. CDR1 and CDR2 (germline): SEHNR, FQNEAQ (reference sequence). The CDR3 length is 12 residues. V was trimmed by 6 bases and J by 12 bases, leaving 17 bases between them.

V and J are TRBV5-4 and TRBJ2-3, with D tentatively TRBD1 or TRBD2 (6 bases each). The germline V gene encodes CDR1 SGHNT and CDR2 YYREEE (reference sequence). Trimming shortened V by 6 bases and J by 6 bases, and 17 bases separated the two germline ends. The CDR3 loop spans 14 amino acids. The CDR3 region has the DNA TGTGCCAGCACCACCAAGTGGGGGGCGGATACGCAGTATTTT. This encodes CASTTKWGADTQYF.

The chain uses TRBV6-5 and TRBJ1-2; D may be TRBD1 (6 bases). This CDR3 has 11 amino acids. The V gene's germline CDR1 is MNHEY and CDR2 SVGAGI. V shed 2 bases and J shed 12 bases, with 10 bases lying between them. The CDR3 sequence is CASSYGGKNTF. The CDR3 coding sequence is TGTGCCAGCAGTTACGGGGGCAAGAACACCTTC.

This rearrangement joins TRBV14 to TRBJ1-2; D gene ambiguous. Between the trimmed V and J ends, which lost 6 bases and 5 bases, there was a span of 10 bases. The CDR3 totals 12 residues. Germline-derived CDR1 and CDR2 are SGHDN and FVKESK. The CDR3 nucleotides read TGTGCCAGCAGTGTCGGCGGTTATGGCTACACCTTC. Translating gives CASSVGGYGYTF. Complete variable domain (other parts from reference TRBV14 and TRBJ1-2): EAGVTQFPSHSVIEKGQTVTLRCDPISGHDNLYWYRRVMGKEIKFLLHFVKESKQDESGMPNNRFLAERTGGTYSTLKVQPAELEDSGVYFCASSVGGYGYTFGSGTRLTVV.

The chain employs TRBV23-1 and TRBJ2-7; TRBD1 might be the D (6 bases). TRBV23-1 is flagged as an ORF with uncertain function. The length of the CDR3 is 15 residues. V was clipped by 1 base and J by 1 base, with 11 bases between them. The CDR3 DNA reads TGCGCCAGCAGTCAATTTGGGGGCCGGTCCTACGAGCAGTACTTC. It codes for CASSQFGGRSYEQYF.

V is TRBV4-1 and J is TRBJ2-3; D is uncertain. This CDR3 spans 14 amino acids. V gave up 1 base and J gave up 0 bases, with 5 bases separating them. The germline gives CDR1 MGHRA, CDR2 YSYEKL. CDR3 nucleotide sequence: TGCGCCAGCAGCCAAGCCGCTAGCACAGATACGCAGTATTTT. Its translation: CASSQAASTDTQYF.

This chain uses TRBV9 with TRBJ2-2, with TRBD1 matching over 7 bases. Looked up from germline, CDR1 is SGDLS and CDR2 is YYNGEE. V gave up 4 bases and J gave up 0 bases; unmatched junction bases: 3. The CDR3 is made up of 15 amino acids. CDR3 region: CASSKDRANTGELFF. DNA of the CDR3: TGTGCCAGCAGCAAAGACAGGGCGAACACCGGGGAGCTGTTTTTT.

CDR3 region: CSVDSSWGRAPETQYF. The CDR3 nucleotides read TGCAGCGTGGATTCGAGTTGGGGGAGGGCCCCAGAGACCCAGTACTTC. The chain uses TRBV29-1 and TRBJ2-5, with TRBD2 matching over 7 bases. Germline V gene data show CDR1 as SQVTM and CDR2 as ANQGSEA. J was trimmed by 4 bases and V by 6 bases; bases with no gene match: 17. The length of the CDR3 is 16 residues.

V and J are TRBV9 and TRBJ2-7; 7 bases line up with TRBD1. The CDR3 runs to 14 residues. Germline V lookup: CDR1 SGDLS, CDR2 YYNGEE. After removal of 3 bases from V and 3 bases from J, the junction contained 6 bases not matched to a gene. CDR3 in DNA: TGTGCCAGCAGCGCGGGGACAGCCGGCTACGAGCAGTACTTC. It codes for CASSAGTAGYEQYF.

CDR3 residues: CASSQGSRGETQYF. CDR3 bases: TGCGCCAGCAGCCAAGGATCAAGGGGCGAGACCCAGTACTTC. The V and J genes are TRBV4-1 and TRBJ2-5, with a weak D call TRBD1 (5 bases). The V end was cut by 1 base, the J end by 5 bases, with 11 bases between. CDR1 and CDR2 (germline): MGHRA, YSYEKL. This CDR3 has 14 amino acids.

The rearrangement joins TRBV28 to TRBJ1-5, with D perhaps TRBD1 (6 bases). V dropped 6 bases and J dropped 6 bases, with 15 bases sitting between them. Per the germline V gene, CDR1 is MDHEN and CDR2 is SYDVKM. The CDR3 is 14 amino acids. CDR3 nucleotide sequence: TGTGCCAGCAGCTCGATGGGGGGCGGTCAGCCCCAGCATTTT. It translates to CASSSMGGGQPQHF.

CDR3 protein: CASSIGAHNEQFF. The CDR3 DNA follows: TGTGCCAGCAGCATTGGGGCTCACAATGAGCAGTTCTTC. The rearrangement uses TRBV7-9 and TRBJ2-1; weak D call: TRBD1 (5 bases). This CDR3 region has 13 residues. Trimming cost V 5 bases and J 5 bases, with 10 bases left between them. Germline V CDR1 and CDR2: SEHNR, FQNEAQ (reference sequence).

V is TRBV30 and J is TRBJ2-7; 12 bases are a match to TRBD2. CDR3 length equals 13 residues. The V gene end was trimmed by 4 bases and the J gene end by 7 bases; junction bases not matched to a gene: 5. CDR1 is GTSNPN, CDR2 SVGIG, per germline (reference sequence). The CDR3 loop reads CAWTGTSGREQYF. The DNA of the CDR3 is TGTGCCTGGACCGGGACTAGCGGGCGGGAGCAGTACTTC. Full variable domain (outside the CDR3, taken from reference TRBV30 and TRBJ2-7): SQTIHQWPATLVQPVGSPLSLECTVEGTSNPNLYWYRQAAGRGLQLLFYSVGIGQISSEVPQNLSASRPQDRQFILSSKKLLLSDSGFYLCAWTGTSGREQYFGPGTRLTVT.

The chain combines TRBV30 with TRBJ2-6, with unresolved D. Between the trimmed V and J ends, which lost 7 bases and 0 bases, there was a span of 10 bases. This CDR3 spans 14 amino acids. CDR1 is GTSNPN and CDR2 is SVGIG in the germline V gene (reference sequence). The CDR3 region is CAYPQNSGANVLTF. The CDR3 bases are TGTGCCTACCCTCAGAACTCTGGGGCCAACGTCCTGACTTTC. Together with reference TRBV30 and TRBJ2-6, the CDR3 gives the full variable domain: SQTIHQWPATLVQPVGSPLSLECTVEGTSNPNLYWYRQAAGRGLQLLFYSVGIGQISSEVPQNLSASRPQDRQFILSSKKLLLSDSGFYLCAYPQNSGANVLTFGAGSRLTVL.

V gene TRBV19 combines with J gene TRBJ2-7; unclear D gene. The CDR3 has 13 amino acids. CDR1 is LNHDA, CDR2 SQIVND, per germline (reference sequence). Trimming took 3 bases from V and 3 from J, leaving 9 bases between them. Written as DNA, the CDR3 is TGTGCCAGTAGTATCAGGCAGAGCTACGAGCAGTACTTC. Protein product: CASSIRQSYEQYF.

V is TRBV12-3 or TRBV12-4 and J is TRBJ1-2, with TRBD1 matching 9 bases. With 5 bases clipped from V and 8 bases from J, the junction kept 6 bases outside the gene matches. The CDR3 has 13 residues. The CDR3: CASSGTGFRGYTF. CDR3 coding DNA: TGTGCCAGCAGTGGGACAGGGTTCAGGGGCTACACCTTC.

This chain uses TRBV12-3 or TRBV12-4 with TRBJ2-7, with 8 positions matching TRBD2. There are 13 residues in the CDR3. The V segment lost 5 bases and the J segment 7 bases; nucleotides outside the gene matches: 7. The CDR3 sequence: CASSQAGAGEQYF. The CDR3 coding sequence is TGTGCCAGCAGTCAAGCGGGAGCCGGGGAGCAGTACTTC.

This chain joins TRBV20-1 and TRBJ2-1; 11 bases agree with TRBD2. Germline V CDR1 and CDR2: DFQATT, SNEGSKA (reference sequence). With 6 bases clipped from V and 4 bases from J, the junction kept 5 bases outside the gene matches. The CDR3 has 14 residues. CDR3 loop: CSAKLAGVYNEQFF. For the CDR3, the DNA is TGCAGTGCCAAACTAGCGGGGGTGTACAATGAGCAGTTCTTC.

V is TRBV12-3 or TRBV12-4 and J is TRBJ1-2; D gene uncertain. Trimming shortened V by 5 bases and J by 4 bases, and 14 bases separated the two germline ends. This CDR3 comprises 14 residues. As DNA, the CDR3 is TGTGCCAGCAGTACCATTGGGATATCCTATGGCTACACCTTC. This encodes CASSTIGISYGYTF.

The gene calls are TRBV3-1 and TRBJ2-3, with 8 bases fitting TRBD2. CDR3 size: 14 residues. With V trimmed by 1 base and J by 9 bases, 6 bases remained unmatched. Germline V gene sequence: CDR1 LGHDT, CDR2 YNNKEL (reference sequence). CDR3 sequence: CASSQVSGLVTQYF. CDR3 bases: TGTGCCAGCAGCCAAGTGTCGGGACTAGTCACGCAGTATTTT.

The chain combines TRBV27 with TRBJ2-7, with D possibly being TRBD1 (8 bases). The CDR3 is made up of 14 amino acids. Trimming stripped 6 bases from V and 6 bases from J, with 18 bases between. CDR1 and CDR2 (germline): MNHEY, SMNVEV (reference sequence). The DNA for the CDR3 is TGTGCCAGCAGCAAAACAGGGGGGGCAGGCGAGCAGTACTTC. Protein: CASSKTGGAGEQYF.

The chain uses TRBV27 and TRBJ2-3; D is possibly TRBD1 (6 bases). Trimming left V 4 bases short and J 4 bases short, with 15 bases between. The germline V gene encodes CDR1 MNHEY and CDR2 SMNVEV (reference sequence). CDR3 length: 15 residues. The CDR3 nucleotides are TGTGCCAGCAGTTATGTCAGGGGCCGGCCAGATACGCAGTATTTT. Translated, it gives CASSYVRGRPDTQYF.